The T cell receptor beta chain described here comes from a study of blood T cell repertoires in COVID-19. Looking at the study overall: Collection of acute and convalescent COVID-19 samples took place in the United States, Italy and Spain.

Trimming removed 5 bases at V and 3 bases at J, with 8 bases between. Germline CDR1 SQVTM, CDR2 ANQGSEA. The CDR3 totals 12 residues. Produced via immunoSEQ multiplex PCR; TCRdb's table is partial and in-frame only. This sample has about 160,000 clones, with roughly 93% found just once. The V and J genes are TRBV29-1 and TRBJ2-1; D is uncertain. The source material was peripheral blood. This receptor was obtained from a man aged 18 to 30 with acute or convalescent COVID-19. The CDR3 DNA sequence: TGCAGCGTTAACCGAGGCTACAATGAGCAGTTCTTC. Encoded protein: CSVNRGYNEQFF.